What follows are 23 T cell receptor beta chains derived from one specimen sequenced in a study of Ad26.COV2.S vaccination and SARS-CoV-2 variants. Sequencing used immunoSEQ multiplex PCR; TCRdb keeps in-frame clones, though not all of them. The sample has about 680,000 clones, roughly 90% seen once. The treatment denotes: roughly 19 received Ad26.COV2.S at low or high dose, single or two shots; about five received placebo; per-sample allocation not given. Sampling occurred on day 63 after the first vaccine or placebo injection. The sequenced sample was peripheral blood, obtained in a trial of Ad26.COV2.S vaccine versus placebo. The receptors come from a person aged 18 to 59 who received the Ad26.COV2.S COVID-19 vaccine or a placebo.

V gene TRBV15 combines with J gene TRBJ2-4, with D tentatively TRBD1 (6 bases). CDR1 is LNHNV, CDR2 YYDKDF, per germline (reference sequence). Trimming took 0 bases from V and 2 from J, leaving 11 bases between them. The CDR3 totals 16 residues. CDR3 residues: CATSRDQGLTKNIQYF. CDR3 DNA sequence: TGTGCCACCAGCAGAGACCAGGGGCTTACCAAAAACATTCAGTACTTC.

This chain connects TRBV6-1 to TRBJ2-5; D is undetermined. CDR1 MNHNS and CDR2 SASEGT come from the germline V gene. The CDR3 is 12 residues long. Trimming took off 0 bases at V and 10 bases at J, with 9 bases between the two ends. The CDR3 reads CASSEAESHQYF. In DNA, the CDR3 is TGTGCCAGCAGTGAAGCGGAGAGCCACCAGTACTTC.

This chain links TRBV28 with TRBJ1-1; TRBD1 matches at 7 bases. Germline V CDR1 and CDR2: MDHEN, SYDVKM. V gave up 7 bases and J gave up 0 bases; unmatched junction bases: 2. The CDR3 has 13 amino acids. In nucleotides, the CDR3 is TGTGCCAGCACGACAGGGATGAACACTGAAGCTTTCTTT. It codes for CASTTGMNTEAFF.

The V and J genes are TRBV19 and TRBJ1-6, with 9 bases aligning to TRBD1. The CDR3 length is 15 residues. V was pared by 5 bases and J by 9 bases, with 8 bases of the junction left unmatched. From germline, CDR1 is LNHDA and CDR2 SQIVND (reference sequence). This chain's CDR3 is CASSPRQGDGSPLHF. DNA for the CDR3: TGTGCCAGTAGTCCCCGACAGGGGGACGGTTCACCCCTCCACTTT.

The V gene is TRBV6-1, the J gene TRBJ1-6; D ambiguous. Per the germline V gene, CDR1 is MNHNS and CDR2 is SASEGT. The CDR3 length is 14 residues. Trimming removed 3 bases from V and 5 bases from J, with 8 bases in between. In DNA, the CDR3 is TGTGCCAGCAGTGAGTGGCGGGATAATTCACCCCTCCACTTT. It translates to CASSEWRDNSPLHF.

The count of this clone is one. This sample includes further DNA sequences coding for the same CDR3. The chain uses TRBV6-5 and TRBJ2-7, with D possibly matching TRBD2 (7 bases). This CDR3 contains 14 residues. V gave up 2 bases and J gave up 4 bases, with 12 bases separating them. Germline-derived CDR1 and CDR2 are MNHEY and SVGAGI. Here the CDR3 reads CASSYGGRGYEQYF. The CDR3 nucleotides read TGTGCCAGCAGTTACGGTGGGAGGGGGTACGAGCAGTACTTC.

The J gene is TRBJ1-5, the V gene TRBV2, with TRBD1 as a possible D gene (6 bases). The V and J ends lost 6 bases and 6 bases respectively, with 15 bases between them. The CDR3 contains 14 residues. Looked up from germline, CDR1 is SNHLY and CDR2 is FYNNEI. The CDR3 sequence: CASRPRGLIQPQHF. In nucleotides, the CDR3 is TGTGCCAGCAGACCCCGGGGGCTGATTCAGCCCCAGCATTTT.

The chain recombines TRBV6-5 with TRBJ2-1; 15 nucleotides match TRBD2. Germline lookup yields CDR1 MNHEY and CDR2 SVGAGI. CDR3 size: 16 residues. V shed 4 bases, J shed 4 bases, and the junction held 2 bases outside the gene matches. In nucleotides, the CDR3 is TGTGCCAGCAGTTCAGGACTAGCGGGAGGGTACAATGAGCAGTTCTTC. It encodes CASSSGLAGGYNEQFF.

This clone was detected a few times. The CDR3 bases are TGCGCCAGCAGCCCCACTAGCACAGATACGCAGTATTTT. It yields the protein CASSPTSTDTQYF. J is TRBJ2-3 and V is TRBV5-1, with D unclear. CDR1 and CDR2 (germline): SGHRS, YFSETQ. CDR3 length: 13 residues. Trimming took off 4 bases at V and 0 bases at J, with 6 bases between the two ends.

This clone was seen at least ten times. V gene TRBV5-1 combines with J gene TRBJ1-3; D is undetermined. V was pared by 0 bases and J by 0 bases, with 7 bases between. This CDR3 is built from 15 residues. Germline V gene data show CDR1 as SGHRS and CDR2 as YFSETQ. The CDR3 loop is CASSLGRSSGNTIYF. The CDR3 nucleotides are TGCGCCAGCAGCTTGGGGCGCAGCTCTGGAAACACCATATATTTT. The variable domain in full, with the rest retrieved from reference TRBV5-1 and TRBJ1-3, is KAGVTQTPRYLIKTRGQQVTLSCSPISGHRSVSWYQQTPGQGLQFLFEYFSETQRNKGNFPGRFSGRQFSNSRSEMNVSTLELGDSALYLCASSLGRSSGNTIYFGEGSWLTVV.

This clone was counted a single time. The J gene is TRBJ2-4, the V gene TRBV19; TRBD2 matches at 9 bases. The ends lost 2 bases at V and 0 bases at J; junction bases unmatched: 14. The germline V gene has CDR1 LNHDA and CDR2 SQIVND (reference sequence). The CDR3 loop spans 20 amino acids. The CDR3 is CASSIIVPSGTLGAKNIQYF. In DNA, the CDR3 is TGTGCCAGTAGTATAATCGTGCCTAGCGGGACCCTGGGAGCCAAAAACATTCAGTACTTC.

This rearrangement joins TRBV2 to TRBJ2-1, with unresolved D. CDR1 SNHLY and CDR2 FYNNEI come from the germline V gene. The CDR3 covers 13 residues. V lost 8 bases and J 5 bases, leaving 13 bases between the germline ends. The CDR3 is CASPKAGNNEQFF. The CDR3 coding sequence is TGTGCCAGCCCTAAGGCAGGCAACAATGAGCAGTTCTTC.

The J gene is TRBJ2-3, the V gene TRBV12-3 or TRBV12-4, with TRBD2 matching 8 bases. V lost 6 bases and J lost 11; bases outside the gene matches: 7. This CDR3 has 12 residues. CDR3 sequence: CASSRDSGRQYF. CDR3 nucleotide sequence: TGTGCCAGCAGCCGAGACAGCGGGAGGCAGTATTTT.

The V and J genes are TRBV7-2 and TRBJ2-7; 8 bases line up with TRBD2. Germline V gene data show CDR1 as SGHTA and CDR2 as FQGNSA. The V and J ends lost 2 bases and 2 bases, in that order; junction bases with no gene match: 5. This CDR3 spans 15 amino acids. Here the CDR3 DNA reads TGTGCCAGCAGCTTAAGCACTAGCGGCCCCTACGAGCAGTACTTC. This sequence encodes CASSLSTSGPYEQYF.

The CDR3 here is CASSPSQGQEGNQPQHF. Written as DNA, the CDR3 is TGTGCCAGCTCACCATCTCAGGGACAAGAAGGCAATCAGCCCCAGCATTTT. This rearrangement joins TRBV18 to TRBJ1-5; D possibly corresponds to TRBD1 (6 bases). The CDR3 extends over 17 amino acids. Germline V gives CDR1 KGHSH, CDR2 LQKENI. V lost 2 bases and J 2 bases, leaving 16 bases between the germline ends. Using reference TRBV18 and TRBJ1-5 for the parts outside the CDR3, the full variable domain is NAGVMQNPRHLVRRRGQEARLRCSPMKGHSHVYWYRQLPEEGLKFMVYLQKENIIDESGMPKERFSAEFPKEGPSILRIQQVVRGDSAAYFCASSPSQGQEGNQPQHFGDGTRLSIL.

The rearrangement uses TRBV7-9 and TRBJ2-1; the D is unclear. The CDR3 has 13 amino acids. Trimming took off 8 bases at V and 5 bases at J, with 13 bases between the two ends. Germline loops: CDR1 SEHNR, CDR2 FQNEAQ (reference sequence). For the CDR3, the DNA is TGTGCCAGCCTGGTGGGAATAGACAATGAGCAGTTCTTC. Translating it yields CASLVGIDNEQFF. Based on the CDR3 plus reference TRBV7-9 and TRBJ2-1, the full variable domain is DTGVSQNPRHKITKRGQNVTFRCDPISEHNRLYWYRQTLGQGPEFLTYFQNEAQLEKSRLLSDRFSAERPKGSFSTLEIQRTEQGDSAMYLCASLVGIDNEQFFGPGTRLTVL.

The gene calls are TRBV3-1 (or the pseudogene TRBV3-2) and TRBJ2-7, with 9 bases that match TRBD2. Per germline, CDR1 LGHDT and CDR2 YNNKEL (reference sequence). Germline trimming cut 0 bases from V and 6 bases from J; bases unmatched to any gene: 3. The CDR3 is made up of 14 amino acids. CDR3 amino acids: CASSQEVRGGEQYF. The CDR3 region has the DNA TGTGCCAGCAGCCAAGAAGTGCGGGGGGGCGAGCAGTACTTC.

The genes are TRBV9 and TRBJ2-3; tentatively, D is TRBD1 (6 bases). The CDR3 runs 14 residues. Germline lookup yields CDR1 SGDLS and CDR2 YYNGEE. Trimming removed 3 bases at V and 1 base at J, with 9 bases between. The CDR3 loop reads CASSARTGTDTQYF. The CDR3 DNA reads as TGTGCCAGCAGCGCCCGGACAGGCACAGATACGCAGTATTTT.

CDR3 bases: TGTGCCAGCAGGGACCCGGGACAGGGAACTCAGCCCCAGCATTTT. It yields the protein CASRDPGQGTQPQHF. This chain uses TRBV2 with TRBJ1-5, with TRBD1 identical over 9 bases. V lost 6 bases and J lost 6; bases outside the gene matches: 9. Germline CDR1 SNHLY, CDR2 FYNNEI. The CDR3 runs 15 residues.

This sequence joins TRBV7-3 and TRBJ2-1; D remains ambiguous. V dropped 5 bases and J dropped 9 bases, with 11 bases sitting between them. The CDR3 spans 12 residues. The germline gives CDR1 SGHTA, CDR2 FQGTGA. CDR3 sequence reads: CASSTQVGEQFF. CDR3 nucleotides: TGTGCCAGCAGCACCCAGGTCGGTGAGCAGTTCTTC.

The chain joins TRBV19 to TRBJ1-2, with 8 bases lining up with TRBD1. The germline CDR1 and CDR2 sequences are LNHDA and SQIVND (reference sequence). V trimming: 5 bases; J trimming: 4 bases; junction bases outside the gene matches: 6. The CDR3 covers 14 residues. This CDR3 is CASSAWTGPYGYTF. The CDR3 coding sequence is TGTGCCAGTAGTGCCTGGACAGGGCCCTATGGCTACACCTTC.

The chain joins TRBV4-1 to TRBJ2-7, with 9 bases that match TRBD1. Per the germline V gene, CDR1 is MGHRA and CDR2 is YSYEKL. The CDR3 is 18 amino acids. Losses at the gene ends were 1 base for V and 4 bases for J; bases not matched to a gene: 14. The CDR3 sequence is CASSQGDRDFPGRYEQYF. CDR3 sequence (DNA): TGCGCCAGCAGCCAAGGGGACAGGGATTTCCCTGGGAGGTACGAGCAGTACTTC.

This rearrangement joins TRBV3-1 (or the pseudogene TRBV3-2) to TRBJ2-2; D remains ambiguous. The CDR3 length is 12 residues. V was trimmed by 1 base and J by 7 bases, leaving 4 bases between them. Germline-derived CDR1 and CDR2 are LGHDT and YNNKEL (reference sequence). DNA of the CDR3: TGTGCCAGCAGCCAAGCGGTCGGGGAGCTGTTTTTT. Translating gives CASSQAVGELFF.